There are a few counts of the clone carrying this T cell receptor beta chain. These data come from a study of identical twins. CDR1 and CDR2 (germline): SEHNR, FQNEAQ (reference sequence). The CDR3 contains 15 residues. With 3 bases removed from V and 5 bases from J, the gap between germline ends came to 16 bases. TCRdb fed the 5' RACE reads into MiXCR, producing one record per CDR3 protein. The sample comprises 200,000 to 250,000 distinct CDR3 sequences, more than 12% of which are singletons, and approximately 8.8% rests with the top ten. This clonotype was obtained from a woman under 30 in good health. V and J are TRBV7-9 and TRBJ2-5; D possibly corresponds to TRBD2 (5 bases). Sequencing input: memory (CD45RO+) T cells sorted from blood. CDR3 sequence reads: CASSFYSSTGETQYF. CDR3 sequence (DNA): TGTGCCAGCAGCTTTTACTCTTCCACGGGGGAGACCCAGTACTTC.